The 10 T cell receptor beta chains in this list originate from one sample, sequenced in a study of technical replicates of blood from a few donors. Assay used: immunoSEQ multiplex PCR; TCRdb lists only in-frame clones, some missing. This sample has tens of thousands of clones, with 92% found just once. The material sequenced was T cells isolated from PBMCs. Receptors originate from a human donor in good health.

The V call is TRBV30, the J call TRBJ2-7, with D perhaps matching TRBD2 (5 bases). CDR1 and CDR2 (germline): GTSNPN, SVGIG (reference sequence). The V end lost 7 bases, the J end lost 8 bases, and 12 bases lay between the germline ends. This CDR3 has 10 residues. CDR3 nucleotides: TGTGCCTCGGACGGGGTGCAGCAGTACTTC. Amino acids: CASDGVQQYF.

This clone showed up just once. The rearrangement links TRBV18 to TRBJ1-1, with D possibly matching TRBD1 (5 bases). Trimming left V 3 bases short and J 0 bases short, with 8 bases between. This CDR3 is built from 14 residues. Germline lookup yields CDR1 KGHSH and CDR2 LQKENI. The CDR3 loop is CASSPGQLNTEAFF. The CDR3, as DNA: TGTGCCAGCTCACCGGGGCAGCTGAACACTGAAGCTTTCTTT.

This chain connects TRBV7-2 to TRBJ2-7; 7 bases match TRBD1. With 5 bases clipped from V and 0 bases from J, the junction kept 7 bases outside the gene matches. The CDR3 runs to 15 residues. Germline CDR1 and CDR2: SGHTA and FQGNSA. In DNA form, the CDR3 reads TGTGCCAGCAGCCTCGGGACAGCGAACTCCTACGAGCAGTACTTC. Protein product: CASSLGTANSYEQYF.

DNA for the CDR3: TGTGCCACCACGGGGCAAGAGACCCAGTACTTC. The encoded protein is CATTGQETQYF. This sequence joins TRBV11-2 and TRBJ2-5, with a weak D call TRBD2 (5 bases). The V gene's germline CDR1 is SGHAT and CDR2 FQNNGV. The CDR3 totals 11 residues. V gave up 10 bases and J gave up 2 bases, with 8 bases separating them.

This chain links TRBV29-1 with TRBJ1-1; perhaps TRBD1 as D (6 bases). CDR1 is SQVTM, CDR2 ANQGSEA, per germline. V shed 3 bases and J shed 6 bases, with 11 bases lying between them. CDR3 size: 12 residues. The CDR3 DNA sequence: TGCAGCGTTGAGCAGGGGAGCGCTGAAGCTTTCTTT. Protein product: CSVEQGSAEAFF.

The chain couples TRBV7-2 to TRBJ2-7; tentative D call: TRBD2 (6 bases). The CDR3 sequence is 13 residues long. The ends were cut back, 4 bases at V and 0 bases at J, with 7 bases in the middle. Germline lookup yields CDR1 SGHTA and CDR2 FQGNSA. The CDR3 spells CASSSTSSYEQYF. CDR3 in DNA: TGTGCCAGCAGCTCGACTAGCTCCTACGAGCAGTACTTC.

The genes are TRBV6-5 and TRBJ1-1, with TRBD1 as a possible D gene (6 bases). Germline values: CDR1 MNHEY, CDR2 SVGAGI. The CDR3 is 11 residues long. Trimming took off 11 bases at V and 1 base at J, with 8 bases between the two ends. CDR3 DNA: TGTGCCGTACAGGGGAACACTGAAGCTTTCTTT. This gives the protein CAVQGNTEAFF.

Worth noting for this clone: Other DNA variants within this sample encode the same CDR3. The rearrangement joins TRBV5-4 to TRBJ2-7; no reliable D call. Germline V gene sequence: CDR1 SGHNT, CDR2 YYREEE (reference sequence). This CDR3 comprises 11 residues. Trimming left V 3 bases short and J 2 bases short, with 3 bases between. The CDR3 reads CASSSTYEQYF. DNA for the CDR3: TGTGCCAGCAGCTCAACCTACGAGCAGTACTTC.

The V and J genes are TRBV25-1 and TRBJ2-7, with 7 bases fitting TRBD1. Looked up from germline, CDR1 is MGHDK and CDR2 is SYGVNS. The CDR3 contains 15 residues. V gave up 4 bases and J gave up 9 bases; unmatched junction bases: 15. CDR3 in DNA: TGTGCCAGCAGTGGGGAAGACAGGGACCCCCGGGGGCAGTACTTC. This codes for CASSGEDRDPRGQYF.

Concerning this clone itself: This sample includes further DNA sequences coding for the same CDR3. This chain connects TRBV10-3 to TRBJ2-5; 10 nucleotides match TRBD2. This CDR3 spans 14 amino acids. The junction had 6 bases not matched to a gene; V was cut back by 9 bases and J by 2 bases. The germline V gene encodes CDR1 ENHRY and CDR2 SYGVKD. In nucleotides, the CDR3 is TGTGCCATAGGAACTAGCGGGATACAAGAGACCCAGTACTTC. Protein product: CAIGTSGIQETQYF.